The 16 T cell receptor beta chains in this list originate from one sample, sequenced in a study of OX40 agonist ivuxolimab in advanced cancers. Produced via immunoSEQ multiplex PCR; TCRdb's table is partial and in-frame only. The sample lists around 75,000 clones, 89% occurring once. The sample in question was CD4+ or CD8+ T cells sorted from blood, obtained in a trial of the OX40 agonist ivuxolimab. The receptors here all came from an adult with an advanced solid tumor such as melanoma, head and neck, liver or kidney cancer.

The sample holds one count of this clone. The genes are TRBV11-2 and TRBJ1-1; tentative D call: TRBD1 (6 bases). Germline V lookup: CDR1 SGHAT, CDR2 FQNNGV. V was clipped by 3 bases and J by 0 bases, with 23 bases between them. The CDR3 consists of 19 residues. The CDR3 loop reads CASSFLSPRTAAMNTEAFF. Written as DNA, the CDR3 is TGTGCCAGCAGCTTTCTCTCCCCCCGGACAGCAGCCATGAACACTGAAGCTTTCTTT. The entire variable domain, with the rest obtained from reference TRBV11-2 and TRBJ1-1, is as follows: EAGVAQSPRYKIIEKRQSVAFWCNPISGHATLYWYQQILGQGPKLLIQFQNNGVVDDSQLPKDRFSAERLKGVDSTLKIQPAKLEDSAVYLCASSFLSPRTAAMNTEAFFGQGTRLTVV.

The chain uses TRBV15 and TRBJ2-1, with 8 bases fitting TRBD1. The CDR3 contains 18 residues. The V gene end was trimmed by 1 base and the J gene end by 5 bases; junction bases not matched to a gene: 13. CDR1 is LNHNV, CDR2 YYDKDF, per germline (reference sequence). CDR3 protein: CATSRGGQGRGRDNEQFF. CDR3 DNA: TGTGCCACCAGCAGAGGGGGTCAGGGCAGGGGGCGCGACAATGAGCAGTTCTTC.

This clone has a handful of counts. Other DNA sequences in this specimen translate into the identical CDR3. This chain joins TRBV9 and TRBJ2-5; possibly TRBD2 for D (6 bases). Trimming took off 2 bases at V and 2 bases at J, with 10 bases between the two ends. The CDR3 contains 14 residues. The V gene's germline CDR1 is SGDLS and CDR2 YYNGEE. The CDR3 coding sequence is TGTGCCAGCAGCGTCGGTGGGACTCAAGAGACCCAGTACTTC. Amino acids: CASSVGGTQETQYF.

The rearrangement links TRBV19 to TRBJ2-3, with 7 bases matching TRBD1. This CDR3 is built from 14 residues. Germline V gene sequence: CDR1 LNHDA, CDR2 SQIVND (reference sequence). Unmatched junction bases numbered 4, after V lost 6 bases and J lost 1 base. CDR3: CASRDRVGTDTQYF. The CDR3 DNA reads as TGTGCCAGTAGAGACAGGGTGGGCACAGATACGCAGTATTTT.

The rearrangement uses TRBV5-8 and TRBJ2-2; D perhaps matches TRBD1 (6 bases). The CDR3 covers 17 residues. Germline loops: CDR1 SGHTS, CDR2 YDEGEE. Trimming took 5 bases from V and 4 from J, leaving 21 bases between them. This CDR3 is CASSFNQRTGRTGELFF. CDR3 coding DNA: TGTGCCAGCAGTTTCAACCAACGAACAGGGCGCACCGGGGAGCTGTTTTTT.

A few counts support this clone. This chain uses TRBV5-4 with TRBJ1-1; TRBD1 aligns across 7 bases. The V gene's germline CDR1 is SGHNT and CDR2 YYREEE (reference sequence). The CDR3 extends over 13 amino acids. Trimming cost V 3 bases and J 1 base; bases outside gene matches: 0. In nucleotides, the CDR3 is TGTGCCAGCAGCTGGGACAGGAACACTGAAGCTTTCTTT. This gives the protein CASSWDRNTEAFF.

J is TRBJ1-1 and V is TRBV11-2, with D possibly TRBD1 on 5 matching bases. Per germline, CDR1 SGHAT and CDR2 FQNNGV. This CDR3 is 14 amino acids long. Trimming removed 6 bases at V and 0 bases at J, with 11 bases between. The CDR3 protein is CASRVLGVNTEAFF. CDR3 DNA: TGTGCCAGCAGGGTCTTAGGGGTGAACACTGAAGCTTTCTTT.

The chain links TRBV28 to TRBJ1-1; a possible D gene is TRBD1 (5 bases). CDR3 length equals 15 residues. Germline lookup yields CDR1 MDHEN and CDR2 SYDVKM. The V gene lost 2 bases and the J gene lost 4 bases, with 14 bases spanning the gap. This CDR3 is CASSLGGRVSTEAFF. The CDR3 nucleotides are TGTGCCAGCAGTTTAGGCGGCAGGGTGTCCACTGAAGCTTTCTTT.

This sequence joins TRBV19 and TRBJ1-5; 7 bases agree with TRBD1. CDR1 is LNHDA, CDR2 SQIVND, per germline (reference sequence). The V segment lost 7 bases and the J segment 0 bases; nucleotides outside the gene matches: 21. There are 20 residues in the CDR3. As DNA, the CDR3 is TGTGCCAGTACCCGAAGGGGGCCTGACAGGGCCCCTTATAGCAATCAGCCCCAGCATTTT. Translated, it gives CASTRRGPDRAPYSNQPQHF.

The chain has TRBV5-4 and TRBJ2-2; 9 positions match TRBD2. The CDR3 extends over 16 amino acids. V trimming: 4 bases; J trimming: 5 bases; junction bases outside the gene matches: 9. Looked up from germline, CDR1 is SGHNT and CDR2 is YYREEE (reference sequence). CDR3 in DNA: TGTGCCAGCAGCCTACCGGGTAGCGGGGGAACCGGGGAGCTGTTTTTT. Translation: CASSLPGSGGTGELFF.

V and J are TRBV21-1 and TRBJ2-7; the listed D gene, TRBD1, was not tested against the DNA. TRBV21-1 is reported as a pseudogene. The CDR3 runs to 14 residues. The CDR3 DNA is TGTGCCAGCAGCAAAGGGGTACAGGACGGAAAGCAGTACTTC. This encodes CASSKGVQDGKQYF.

The rearrangement joins TRBV7-2 to TRBJ2-7, with unresolved D. CDR1 is SGHTA and CDR2 is FQGNSA in the germline V gene. This CDR3 comprises 13 residues. V was trimmed by 0 bases and J by 2 bases, leaving 5 bases between them. This CDR3 reads CASSLAKAYEQYF. For the CDR3, the DNA is TGTGCCAGCAGCTTAGCGAAGGCCTACGAGCAGTACTTC.

This sequence joins TRBV5-1 and TRBJ1-4; D is uncertain. V shed 0 bases and J shed 10 bases, with 10 bases lying between them. The germline V gene encodes CDR1 SGHRS and CDR2 YFSETQ. This CDR3 has 13 amino acids. The DNA for the CDR3 is TGCGCCAGCAGCTTGGAGTCAGCGGGAAAACTGTTTTTT. Its translation is CASSLESAGKLFF.

The rearrangement joins TRBV7-2 to TRBJ2-5; D possibly corresponds to TRBD2 (5 bases). Germline assignment: CDR1 SGHTA and CDR2 FQGNSA. The length of the CDR3 is 13 residues. Deletions cut 6 bases from V and 3 bases from J, with 11 bases between. The CDR3 nucleotides are TGTGCCAGCAGGACTCTAGCTGAAGAGACCCAGTACTTC. This encodes CASRTLAEETQYF.

CDR3 loop: CASSLGISNYGYTF. CDR3 sequence (DNA): TGTGCCAGCAGTCTTGGGATTTCCAACTATGGCTACACCTTC. V gene TRBV7-2 combines with J gene TRBJ1-2; D unresolved. There are 14 residues in the CDR3. Germline-derived CDR1 and CDR2 are SGHTA and FQGNSA. Trimming stripped 6 bases from V and 2 bases from J, with 13 bases between.

The J gene is TRBJ1-6, the V gene TRBV2; 7 positions match TRBD1. This CDR3 has 15 residues. Germline-derived CDR1 and CDR2 are SNHLY and FYNNEI. Unmatched junction bases numbered 4, after V lost 7 bases and J lost 1 base. The CDR3 reads CASNTGESYNSPLHF. Here the CDR3 DNA reads TGTGCCAGCAATACAGGGGAATCCTATAATTCACCCCTCCACTTT.